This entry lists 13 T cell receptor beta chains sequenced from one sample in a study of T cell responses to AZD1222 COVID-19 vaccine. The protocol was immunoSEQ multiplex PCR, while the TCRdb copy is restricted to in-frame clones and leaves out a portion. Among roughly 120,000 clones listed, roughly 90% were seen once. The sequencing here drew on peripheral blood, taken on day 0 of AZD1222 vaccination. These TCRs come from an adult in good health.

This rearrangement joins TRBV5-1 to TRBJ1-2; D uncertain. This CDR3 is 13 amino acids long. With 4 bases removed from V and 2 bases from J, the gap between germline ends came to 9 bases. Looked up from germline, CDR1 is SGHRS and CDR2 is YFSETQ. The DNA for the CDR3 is TGCGCCAGCAGCCAAGACACAAACTATGGCTACACCTTC. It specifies CASSQDTNYGYTF.

The CDR3 region is CASSSDRASTDEQYF. The CDR3 coding sequence is TGTGCCAGCAGTTCGGACAGGGCCTCCACCGACGAGCAGTACTTC. The genes are TRBV6-2 or TRBV6-3 and TRBJ2-7; 8 nucleotides line up with TRBD1. Germline loops: CDR1 MNHEY, CDR2 SVGEGT. The V segment lost 4 bases and the J segment 5 bases; nucleotides outside the gene matches: 10. The CDR3 is 15 amino acids.

The DNA of the CDR3 is TGTGCCAGCAGCTTGTGGGCAGGGGGAGGTCTACGGCAGTTCTTC. As protein: CASSLWAGGGLRQFF. The gene calls are TRBV5-6 and TRBJ2-1; possibly TRBD1 for D (7 bases). Trimming took off 1 base at V and 12 bases at J, with 20 bases between the two ends. The CDR3 has 15 residues. The germline CDR1 and CDR2 sequences are SGHDT and YYEEEE. The variable domain in full, with the rest retrieved from reference TRBV5-6 and TRBJ2-1, is DAGVTQSPTHLIKTRGQQVTLRCSPKSGHDTVSWYQQALGQGPQFIFQYYEEEERQRGNFPDRFSGHQFPNYSSELNVNALLLGDSALYLCASSLWAGGGLRQFFGPGTRLTVL.

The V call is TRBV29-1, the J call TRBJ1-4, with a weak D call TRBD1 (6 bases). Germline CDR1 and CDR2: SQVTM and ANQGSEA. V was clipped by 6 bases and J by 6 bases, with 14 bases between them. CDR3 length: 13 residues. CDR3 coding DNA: TGCAGCGTAACCAGGACAGCGGATGAAAAACTGTTTTTT. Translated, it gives CSVTRTADEKLFF.

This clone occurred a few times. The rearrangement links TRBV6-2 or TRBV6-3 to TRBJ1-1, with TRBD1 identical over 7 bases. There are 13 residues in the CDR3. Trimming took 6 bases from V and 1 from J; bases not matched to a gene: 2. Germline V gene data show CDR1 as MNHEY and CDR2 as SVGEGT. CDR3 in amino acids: CASSWTGNTEAFF. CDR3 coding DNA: TGTGCCAGCAGCTGGACAGGGAACACTGAAGCTTTCTTT.

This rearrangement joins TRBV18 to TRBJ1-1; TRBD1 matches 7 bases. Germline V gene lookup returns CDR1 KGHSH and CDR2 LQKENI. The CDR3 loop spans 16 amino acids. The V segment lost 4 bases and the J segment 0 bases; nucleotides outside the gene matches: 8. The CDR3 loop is CASSLNKGAMNTEAFF. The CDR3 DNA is TGTGCCAGCTCACTGAATAAGGGGGCGATGAACACTGAAGCTTTCTTT.

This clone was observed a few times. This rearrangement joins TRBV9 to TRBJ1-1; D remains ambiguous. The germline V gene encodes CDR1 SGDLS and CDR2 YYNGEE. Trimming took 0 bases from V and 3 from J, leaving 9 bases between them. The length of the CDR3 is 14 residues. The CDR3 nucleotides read TGTGCCAGCAGCGTAGAATCTAGGGACACTGAAGCTTTCTTT. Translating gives CASSVESRDTEAFF.

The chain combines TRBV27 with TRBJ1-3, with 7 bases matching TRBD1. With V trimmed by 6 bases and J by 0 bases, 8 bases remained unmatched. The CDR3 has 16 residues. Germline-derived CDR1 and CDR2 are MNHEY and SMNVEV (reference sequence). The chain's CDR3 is CASRRTGTDSGNTIYF. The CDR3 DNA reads TGTGCCAGCAGGCGGACCGGGACAGACTCTGGAAACACCATATATTTT.

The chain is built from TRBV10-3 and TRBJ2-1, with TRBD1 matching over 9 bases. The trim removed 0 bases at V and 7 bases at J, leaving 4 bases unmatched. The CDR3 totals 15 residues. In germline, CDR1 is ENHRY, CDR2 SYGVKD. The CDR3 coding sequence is TGTGCCATCAGTGAGTCACAGGGGGCGGGAAATGAGCAGTTCTTC. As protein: CAISESQGAGNEQFF.

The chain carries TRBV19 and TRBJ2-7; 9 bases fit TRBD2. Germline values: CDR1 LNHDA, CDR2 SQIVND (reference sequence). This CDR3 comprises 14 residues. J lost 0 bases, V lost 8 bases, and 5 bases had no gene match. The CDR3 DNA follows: TGTGCCAGTCGCGGGGGGGCCAACTCCTACGAGCAGTACTTC. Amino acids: CASRGGANSYEQYF. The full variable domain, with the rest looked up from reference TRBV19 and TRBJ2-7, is DGGITQSPKYLFRKEGQNVTLSCEQNLNHDAMYWYRQDPGQGLRLIYYSQIVNDFQKGDIAEGYSVSREKKESFPLTVTSAQKNPTAFYLCASRGGANSYEQYFGPGTRLTVT.

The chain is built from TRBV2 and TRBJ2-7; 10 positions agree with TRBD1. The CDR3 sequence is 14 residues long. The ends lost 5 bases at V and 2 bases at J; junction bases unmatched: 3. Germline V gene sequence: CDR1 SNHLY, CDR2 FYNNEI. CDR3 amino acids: CASSSGTGAYEQYF. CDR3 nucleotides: TGTGCCAGCAGTTCCGGGACAGGGGCCTACGAGCAGTACTTC.

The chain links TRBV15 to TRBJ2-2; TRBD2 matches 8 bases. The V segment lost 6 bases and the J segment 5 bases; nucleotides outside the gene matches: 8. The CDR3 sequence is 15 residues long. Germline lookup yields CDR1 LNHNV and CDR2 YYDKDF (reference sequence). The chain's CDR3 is CATRPWREDTGELFF. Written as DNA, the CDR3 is TGTGCCACCAGACCATGGCGGGAGGATACCGGGGAGCTGTTTTTT.

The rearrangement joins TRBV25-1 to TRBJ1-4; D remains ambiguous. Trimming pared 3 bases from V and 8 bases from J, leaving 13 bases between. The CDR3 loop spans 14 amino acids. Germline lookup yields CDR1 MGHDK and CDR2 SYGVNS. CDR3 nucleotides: TGTGCCAGCAGTGAGGTAACGGTCGGGGAAAAACTGTTTTTT. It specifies CASSEVTVGEKLFF. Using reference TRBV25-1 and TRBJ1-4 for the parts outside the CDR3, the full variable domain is EADIYQTPRYLVIGTGKKITLECSQTMGHDKMYWYQQDPGMELHLIHYSYGVNSTEKGDLSSESTVSRIRTEHFPLTLESARPSHTSQYLCASSEVTVGEKLFFGSGTQLSVL.